Given below is one TCR beta chain in context. What it binds is unknown. Researchers used genomic DNA as the template to profile TCR beta VDJ and CDR3. From the reads, TCRdb called clonotypes with MiXCR, one entry per CDR3 protein. This table has 300,000 or so distinct CDR3 sequences, 55% to 60% appearing once. The data belong to a study of CD8+CD57+ T cells in acquired aplastic anemia. On the study more broadly: Mean DNA quantity obtained from sorted CD4+ and CD8+ cells was approximately 3 ug.

Overall study findings and caveats: Patients had roughly 29 CD8+ CDR3 sequences in common with controls (the shared set). Patient and control CD8+ Simpson's diversity was not significantly different.

Sequenced material: sorted CD4+, CD8+, or CD8+CD57+ T cells (not recorded which) from PBMCs. This clonotype was obtained from a human donor with severe aplastic anemia or a healthy control (not recorded which).

CDR3 amino acids: CSARGGTVGTEAFF. CDR3 coding DNA: TGCAGTGCTAGAGGAGGGACGGTGGGGACCGAAGCTTTCTTT. The chain couples TRBV20-1 to TRBJ1-1, with a possible D match to TRBD1 (5 bases). The CDR3 is 14 amino acids. Trimming removed 1 base from V and 8 bases from J, with 17 bases in between. The germline V gene has CDR1 DFQATT and CDR2 SNEGSKA (reference sequence).